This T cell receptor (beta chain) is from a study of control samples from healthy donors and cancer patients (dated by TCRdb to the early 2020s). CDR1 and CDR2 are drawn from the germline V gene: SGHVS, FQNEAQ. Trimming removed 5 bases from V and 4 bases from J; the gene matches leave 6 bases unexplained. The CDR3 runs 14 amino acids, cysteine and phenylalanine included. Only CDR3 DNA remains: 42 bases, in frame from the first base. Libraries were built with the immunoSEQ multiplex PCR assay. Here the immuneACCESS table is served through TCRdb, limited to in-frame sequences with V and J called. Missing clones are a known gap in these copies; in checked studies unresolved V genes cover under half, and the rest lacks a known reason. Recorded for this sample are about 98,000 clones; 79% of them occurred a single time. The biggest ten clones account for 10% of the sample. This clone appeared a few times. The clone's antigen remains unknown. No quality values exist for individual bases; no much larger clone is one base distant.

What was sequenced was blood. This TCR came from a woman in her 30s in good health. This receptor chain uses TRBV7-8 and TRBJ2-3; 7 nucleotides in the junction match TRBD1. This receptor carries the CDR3 CASSVDREPDTQYF. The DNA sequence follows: TGTGCCAGCAGCGTCGACAGGGAGCCAGATACGCAGTATTTT.